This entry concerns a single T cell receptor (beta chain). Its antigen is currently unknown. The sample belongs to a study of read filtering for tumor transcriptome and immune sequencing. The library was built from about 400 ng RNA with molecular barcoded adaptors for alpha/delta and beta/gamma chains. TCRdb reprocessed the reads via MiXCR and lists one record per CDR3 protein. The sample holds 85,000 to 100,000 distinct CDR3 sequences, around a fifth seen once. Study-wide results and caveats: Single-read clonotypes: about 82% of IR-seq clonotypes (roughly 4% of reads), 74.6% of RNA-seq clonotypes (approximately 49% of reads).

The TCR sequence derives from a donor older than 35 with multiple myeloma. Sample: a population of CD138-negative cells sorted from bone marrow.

The CDR3 is CASSEEQGNQPQHF. CDR3 bases: TGTGCCAGCAGTGAAGAACAGGGGAATCAGCCCCAGCATTTT. This chain uses TRBV2 with TRBJ1-5; 7 bases fit TRBD1. In germline, CDR1 is SNHLY, CDR2 FYNNEI. V lost 1 base to trimming and J lost 4 bases; unmatched junction nucleotides: 1. The CDR3 is 14 amino acids. The complete variable domain, with remaining parts taken from reference TRBV2 and TRBJ1-5, reads EPEVTQTPSHQVTQMGQEVILRCVPISNHLYFYWYRQILGQKVEFLVSFYNNEISEKSEIFDDQFSVERPDGSNFTLKIRSTKLEDSAMYFCASSEEQGNQPQHFGDGTRLSIL.